This record concerns one TCR beta chain sequence. The sample belongs to a study of identical twins. MiXCR, applied by TCRdb to the 5' RACE reads, yields one record per CDR3 protein. The sample shows roughly 470,000 distinct CDR3 sequences, roughly an eighth of them seen only once. The CDR3 has 16 amino acids. The V segment lost 3 bases and the J segment 6 bases; nucleotides outside the gene matches: 8. CDR1 is SGHRS, CDR2 YFSETQ, per germline. The same sample was also used in a study of yellow fever vaccine responses in identical twins.

The sequence came from a woman aged 18-29 years in good health. This chain links TRBV5-1 with TRBJ2-2; TRBD2 matches 10 bases. Sequencing input: CD4+ T cells sorted from blood. CDR3 sequence: CASSSASGSGAGELFF. In nucleotides, the CDR3 is TGCGCCAGCAGCTCGGCTAGCGGGAGTGGTGCCGGGGAGCTGTTTTTT.